The clone carrying this T cell receptor beta chain was counted ten times or more. Its antigen is currently unknown. This specimen belongs to a study of HIV-infected patients and healthy controls. Findings and limits, study-wide: Study cohorts differed slightly in age and sex, but this did not explain diversity differences. Mean usage of eight alpha and eight beta V genes differed significantly in HIV-infected patients versus controls.

Whole blood was used without fractionation, so all unsorted peripheral T cells were included. Germline CDR1 is MNHEY and CDR2 is SVGAGI. This CDR3 contains 14 residues. V was cut by 0 bases and J by 3 bases, with 8 bases left in between. Reverse transcription used about 510 ng RNA and constant-region primers for alpha and beta. Alpha and beta chain libraries were made separately by chain-specific third strand synthesis with multiplexing indices. The library had 12-nucleotide molecular identifiers formed by two random hexamers joined together. One entry per CDR3 protein results from TCRdb running MiXCR on the 5' RACE reads. The table lists almost 25,000 distinct CDR3 sequences, 8.5% of them singletons, with approximately 4.2% in the top ten.

The clonotype originates from an adult in good health. The chain links TRBV6-5 to TRBJ1-2; no firm D call. The source material was blood. CDR3 sequence (DNA): TGTGCCAGCAGTTACTCCGAGACGGACTATGGCTACACCTTC. Translating it yields CASSYSETDYGYTF.